Listed below are T cell receptor beta chains from one sample, sequenced in a study of blood T cell repertoires in COVID-19. The repertoire was sequenced with immunoSEQ multiplex PCR; TCRdb's copy has only in-frame clones and lacks some. The repertoire includes 200,000 to 250,000 clones, about 80% of them detected once, and 2% to 2.5% sits in the top ten. Sequencing was performed on peripheral blood. These receptors were obtained from a woman aged 55-70 years with acute or convalescent COVID-19. The CDR3 runs from the conserved cysteine through the conserved F or W. A D gene is named only where the DNA matches it firmly. Not every row has a clone size; where given, it reads once, few, many or a size class.

clone size	V gene	J gene	D gene	CDR3 protein	CDR3 DNA
-	TRBV23-1	TRBJ2-1	-	CAIITRPQGRGSYNEQFF	TGCGCCATCATTACCCGTCCACAGGGCCGTGGCTCCTACAATGAGCAGTTCTTC
-	TRBV3-1/TRBV3-2	TRBJ1-1	-	CASSAMTGTLTEAFF	TGTGCCAGCAGCGCCATGACCGGGACTCTCACTGAAGCTTTCTTT
-	TRBV7-2	TRBJ2-1	TRBD2	CASSSRSGGLYNEQFF	TGTGCCAGCAGCTCCCGGAGCGGGGGCTTATACAATGAGCAGTTCTTC
-	TRBV4-2	TRBJ2-3	TRBD2	CASSPGGVLPDTQYF	TGTGCCAGCAGCCCTGGGGGGGTTTTGCCAGATACGCAGTATTTT
-	TRBV9	TRBJ1-2	TRBD1	CASSVGQGANYGYTF	TGTGCCAGCAGCGTGGGACAGGGAGCTAACTATGGCTACACCTTC
-	TRBV2	TRBJ1-3	-	CASSEMGAGDTIYF	TGTGCCAGCAGTGAAATGGGTGCAGGCGACACCATATATTTT
few	TRBV30	TRBJ1-6	TRBD1	CAWSVAGGSYNSPLHF	TGTGCCTGGAGTGTGGCAGGGGGCTCTTATAATTCACCCCTCCACTTT
few	TRBV9	TRBJ2-5	TRBD2	CASSVTSGPGTQYF	TGTGCCAGCAGCGTGACTAGCGGGCCGGGGACCCAGTACTTC
-	TRBV7-2	TRBJ2-1	-	CASSSQTGDNEQFF	TGTGCCAGCAGCTCCCAAACTGGAGACAATGAGCAGTTCTTC
-	TRBV7-3	TRBJ2-5	-	CASSLTGGGTQETQYF	TGTGCCAGCAGCTTAACTGGGGGGGGCACACAAGAGACCCAGTACTTC
-	TRBV7-6	TRBJ2-2	TRBD2	CASSILAGMNTGELFF	TGTGCCAGCAGCATCTTAGCGGGGATGAACACCGGGGAGCTGTTTTTT
-	TRBV9	TRBJ1-1	-	CASSVVQNTEAFF	TGTGCCAGCAGCGTAGTACAGAACACTGAAGCTTTCTTT
-	TRBV7-3	TRBJ2-7	TRBD2	CASSTPGLACEQYF	TGTGCCAGCAGCACGCCGGGACTAGCTTGCGAGCAGTACTTC
-	TRBV30	TRBJ2-6	-	CAWGSDSGANVLTF	TGTGCCTGGGGTTCAGACTCTGGGGCCAACGTCCTGACTTTC
-	TRBV20-1	TRBJ1-5	TRBD1	CSASTGTGQPQHF	TGCAGTGCTAGTACGGGGACAGGTCAGCCCCAGCATTTT
few	TRBV4-1	TRBJ1-1	-	CASSQAFVLMNTEAFF	TGCGCCAGCAGCCAAGCGTTCGTACTCATGAACACTGAAGCTTTCTTT
-	TRBV6-1	TRBJ2-4	TRBD2	CASSEAPSGGALLAKNIQYF	TGTGCCAGCAGTGAAGCCCCTAGCGGGGGGGCCCTATTAGCCAAAAACATTCAGTACTTC
-	TRBV6-6	TRBJ1-3	-	CASSFGNSGNTIYF	TGTGCCAGCAGTTTCGGGAACTCTGGAAACACCATATATTTT
once	TRBV18	TRBJ2-1	-	CASSPPTPDDTQSYNEQFF	TGTGCCAGCTCACCACCGACCCCGGATGACACTCAGTCGTACAATGAGCAGTTCTTC
-	TRBV6-5	TRBJ1-1	-	CASRDSRREAFF	TGTGCCAGCAGGGATTCTCGGAGGGAAGCTTTCTTT
-	TRBV7-9	TRBJ1-4	-	CASSSLNEKLFF	TGTGCCAGCAGCTCCCTTAATGAAAAACTGTTTTTT
-	TRBV6-2/TRBV6-3	TRBJ1-1	-	CASSYSGATEAFF	TGTGCCAGCAGTTACTCAGGGGCCACTGAAGCTTTCTTT
-	TRBV18	TRBJ1-3	-	CASSPRGGFGNTIYF	TGTGCCAGCTCACCACGCGGGGGCTTTGGAAACACCATATATTTT
-	TRBV2	TRBJ2-1	TRBD2	CATTGGTEQFF	TGTGCCACGACGGGGGGAACTGAGCAGTTCTTC
-	TRBV5-1	TRBJ2-5	-	CASSLVVGGPQETQYF	TGCGCCAGCAGCTTGGTGGTGGGGGGGCCCCAAGAGACCCAGTACTTC
-	TRBV7-3	TRBJ2-2	-	CASSLYGGTTGELFF	TGTGCCAGCAGCTTATACGGGGGAACCACCGGGGAGCTGTTTTTT
-	TRBV27	TRBJ1-1	-	CASRGTGLGAFTEAFF	TGTGCCAGCAGGGGGACCGGCTTGGGGGCGTTTACTGAAGCTTTCTTT
few	TRBV2	TRBJ2-7	-	CASSEAYRDYSYEQYF	TGTGCCAGCAGTGAAGCCTACAGGGACTACAGCTACGAGCAGTACTTC